A single sample is the source of the 4 T cell receptor beta chains below, sequenced in a study of shared clonotypes between healthy human individuals. Clones were read by immunoSEQ multiplex PCR, and TCRdb kept only the in-frame ones, dropping some. The sample includes roughly 2.5 million clones, 90% to 95% of them seen just once. Specimen: naive CD4+ T cells sorted from blood. Sample subset: CD45RA+ positively selected. The receptors were sampled from a young man in good health.

For the CDR3, the DNA is TGTGCCAGCAGTTCCCGGACAGGGTCTGGAAACACCATATATTTT. Encoded protein: CASSSRTGSGNTIYF. The chain employs TRBV6-6 and TRBJ1-3; the match to TRBD1 covers 8 bases. The CDR3 contains 15 residues. Trimming removed 4 bases from V and 1 base from J; junction bases left unmatched: 3. Germline CDR1 reads MNHNY; CDR2 reads SVGAGI (reference sequence).

The genes are TRBV7-2 and TRBJ2-1; D may correspond to TRBD1 or TRBD2 (5 bases each). Trimming stripped 5 bases from V and 9 bases from J, with 11 bases between. The CDR3 consists of 12 residues. Germline loops: CDR1 SGHTA, CDR2 FQGNSA. CDR3 region: CASSLLGTEQFF. The DNA of the CDR3 is TGTGCCAGCAGCCTGCTGGGGACTGAGCAGTTCTTC. The whole variable domain, filled in from reference TRBV7-2 and TRBJ2-1, reads GAGVSQSPSNKVTEKGKDVELRCDPISGHTALYWYRQSLGQGLEFLIYFQGNSAPDKSGLPSDRFSAERTGGSVSTLTIQRTQQEDSAVYLCASSLLGTEQFFGPGTRLTVL.

Comments on this clone: The same CDR3 arises from other DNA sequences in this sample as well. The rearrangement links TRBV6-6 to TRBJ1-1, with D maybe TRBD1 (5 bases). CDR3 length: 14 residues. Germline V gene data show CDR1 as MNHNY and CDR2 as SVGAGI (reference sequence). Deletions cut 2 bases from V and 1 base from J, with 8 bases between. CDR3: CASSYADRNTEAFF. The CDR3, as DNA: TGTGCCAGCAGTTACGCCGACAGGAACACTGAAGCTTTCTTT.

This sequence joins TRBV6-6 and TRBJ2-7; D may be TRBD2 (5 bases). CDR3 length equals 13 residues. V was cut by 5 bases and J by 4 bases, with 12 bases left in between. Per the germline V gene, CDR1 is MNHNY and CDR2 is SVGAGI (reference sequence). CDR3 coding DNA: TGTGCCAGCAGTCCCATGGGAGTATACGAGCAGTACTTC. Protein: CASSPMGVYEQYF.